The sequence of this T cell receptor beta chain was determined in a study of blood T cells in healthy people across ages. The germline V gene encodes CDR1 MNHEY and CDR2 SVGAGI. V was clipped by 4 bases and J by 5 bases; unmatched bases: 6. The CDR3 sequence is 15 residues long. Combining a sample-barcoded 5' primer with a J-beta primer mix, a second PCR ran for about 6 to 11 cycles. TCRdb re-derived calls from the 5' RACE reads in MiXCR, one entry per CDR3 protein. The repertoire holds fewer than 1.5 million distinct CDR3 sequences, with approximately 38% as singletons. The chain couples TRBV6-5 to TRBJ2-3; 10 positions agree with TRBD2. Sequencing was done on a sample of blood. This sequence originates from a woman under 30 in good health. The CDR3 reads CASSSPGLAIDTQYF. The CDR3 DNA is TGTGCCAGCAGTTCCCCGGGACTAGCGATAGATACGCAGTATTTT.